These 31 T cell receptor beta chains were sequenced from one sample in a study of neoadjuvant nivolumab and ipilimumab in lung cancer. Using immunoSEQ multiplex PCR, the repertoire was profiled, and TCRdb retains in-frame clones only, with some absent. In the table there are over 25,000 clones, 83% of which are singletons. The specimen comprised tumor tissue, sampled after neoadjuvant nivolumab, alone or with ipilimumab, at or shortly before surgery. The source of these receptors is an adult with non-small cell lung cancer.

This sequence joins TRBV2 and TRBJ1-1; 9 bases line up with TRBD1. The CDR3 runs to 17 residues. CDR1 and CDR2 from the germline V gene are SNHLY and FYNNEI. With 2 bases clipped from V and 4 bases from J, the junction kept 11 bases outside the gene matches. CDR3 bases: TGTGCCAGCAGTGAATTCGGGACAGGGTGGGAGGGCACTGAAGCTTTCTTT. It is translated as CASSEFGTGWEGTEAFF.

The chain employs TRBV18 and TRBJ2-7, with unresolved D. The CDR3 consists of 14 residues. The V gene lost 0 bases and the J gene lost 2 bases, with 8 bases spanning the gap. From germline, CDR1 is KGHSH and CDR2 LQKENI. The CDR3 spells CASSPPNGAYEQYF. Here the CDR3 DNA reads TGTGCCAGCTCACCACCAAACGGCGCCTACGAGCAGTACTTC.

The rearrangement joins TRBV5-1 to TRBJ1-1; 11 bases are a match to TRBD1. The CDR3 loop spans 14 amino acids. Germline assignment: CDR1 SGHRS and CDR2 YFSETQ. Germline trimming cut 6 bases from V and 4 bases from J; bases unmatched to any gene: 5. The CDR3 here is CASTQGTGGTEAFF. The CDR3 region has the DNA TGCGCCAGCACCCAAGGGACAGGGGGCACTGAAGCTTTCTTT.

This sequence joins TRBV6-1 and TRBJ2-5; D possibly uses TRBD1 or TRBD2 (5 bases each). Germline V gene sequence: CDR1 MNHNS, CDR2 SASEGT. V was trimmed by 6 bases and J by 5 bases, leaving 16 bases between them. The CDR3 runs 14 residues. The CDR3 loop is CASRLNPGRETQYF. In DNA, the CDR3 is TGTGCCAGCAGGTTAAACCCGGGGCGGGAGACCCAGTACTTC.

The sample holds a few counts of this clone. The CDR3 DNA follows: TGTGCCAGCAACGAGGGGGACTATGGCTACACCTTC. Translated: CASNEGDYGYTF. The chain has TRBV6-6 and TRBJ1-2; TRBD1 is a possible D gene (6 bases). The CDR3 has 12 amino acids. Trimming left V 7 bases short and J 3 bases short, with 9 bases between. Germline CDR1 and CDR2: MNHNY and SVGAGI (reference sequence).

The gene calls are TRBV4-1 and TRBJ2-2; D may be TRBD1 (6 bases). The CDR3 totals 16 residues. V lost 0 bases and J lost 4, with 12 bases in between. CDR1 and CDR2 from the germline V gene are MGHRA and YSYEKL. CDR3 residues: CASSQESRGSTGELFF. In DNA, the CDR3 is TGCGCCAGCAGCCAAGAGTCCAGGGGCAGCACCGGGGAGCTGTTTTTT.

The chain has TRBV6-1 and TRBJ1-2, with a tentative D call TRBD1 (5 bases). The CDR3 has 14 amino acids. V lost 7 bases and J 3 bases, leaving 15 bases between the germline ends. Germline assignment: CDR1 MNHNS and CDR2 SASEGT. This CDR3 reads CASTRQSKDYGYTF. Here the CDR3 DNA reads TGTGCCAGCACTCGACAGTCAAAGGACTATGGCTACACCTTC.

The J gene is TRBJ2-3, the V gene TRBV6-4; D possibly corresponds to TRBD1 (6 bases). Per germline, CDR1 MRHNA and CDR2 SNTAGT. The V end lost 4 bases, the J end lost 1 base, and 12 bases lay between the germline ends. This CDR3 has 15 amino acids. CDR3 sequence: CASSVGQRGTDTQYF. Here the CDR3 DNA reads TGTGCCAGCAGTGTAGGACAGAGGGGCACAGATACGCAGTATTTT.

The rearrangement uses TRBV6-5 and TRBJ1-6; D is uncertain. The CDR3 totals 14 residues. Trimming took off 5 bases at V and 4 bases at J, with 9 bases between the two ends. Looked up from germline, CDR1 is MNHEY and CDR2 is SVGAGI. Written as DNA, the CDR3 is TGTGCCAGCAGTCGGACGGATTATAATTCACCCCTCCACTTT. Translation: CASSRTDYNSPLHF.

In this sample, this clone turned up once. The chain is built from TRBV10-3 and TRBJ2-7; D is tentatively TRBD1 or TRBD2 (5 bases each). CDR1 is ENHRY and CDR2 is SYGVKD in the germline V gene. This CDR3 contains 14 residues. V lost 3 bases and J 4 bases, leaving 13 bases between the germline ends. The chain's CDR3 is CAISDADSGYEQYF. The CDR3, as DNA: TGTGCCATCAGTGATGCCGACAGCGGATACGAGCAGTACTTC.

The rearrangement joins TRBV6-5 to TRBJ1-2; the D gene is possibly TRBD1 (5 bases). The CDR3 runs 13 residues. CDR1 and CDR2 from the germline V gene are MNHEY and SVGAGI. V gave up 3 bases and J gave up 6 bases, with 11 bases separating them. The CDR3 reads CASSYGGTDGYTF. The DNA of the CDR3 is TGTGCCAGCAGTTATGGAGGGACGGATGGCTACACCTTC.

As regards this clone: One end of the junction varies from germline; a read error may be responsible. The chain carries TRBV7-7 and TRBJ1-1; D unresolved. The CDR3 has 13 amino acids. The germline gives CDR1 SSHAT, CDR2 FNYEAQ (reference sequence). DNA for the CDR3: TGTGCTAGCAGCTTACGAGGAGACACTGAAGCTTTCTTT. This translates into CASSLRGDTEAFF. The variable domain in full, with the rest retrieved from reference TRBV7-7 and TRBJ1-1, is GAGVSQSPRYKVTKRGQDVTLRCDPISSHATLYWYQQALGQGPEFLTYFNYEAQPDKSGLPSDRFSAERPEGSISTLTIQRTEQRDSAMYRCASSLRGDTEAFFGQGTRLTVV.

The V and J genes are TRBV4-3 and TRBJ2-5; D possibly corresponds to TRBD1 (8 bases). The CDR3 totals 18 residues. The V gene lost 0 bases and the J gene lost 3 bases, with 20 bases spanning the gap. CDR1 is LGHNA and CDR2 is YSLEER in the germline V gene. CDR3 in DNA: TGCGCCAGCAGCCAAGATTCCCAGGGGGCCGGGGGGAAAGAGACCCAGTACTTC. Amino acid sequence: CASSQDSQGAGGKETQYF.

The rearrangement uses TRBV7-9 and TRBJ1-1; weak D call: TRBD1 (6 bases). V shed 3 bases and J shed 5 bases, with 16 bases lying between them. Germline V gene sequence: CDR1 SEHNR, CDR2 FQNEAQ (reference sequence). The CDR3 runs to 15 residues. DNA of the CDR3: TGTGCCAGCAGCTTGGGGCGGGGGGCGCGAACTGAAGCTTTCTTT. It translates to CASSLGRGARTEAFF.

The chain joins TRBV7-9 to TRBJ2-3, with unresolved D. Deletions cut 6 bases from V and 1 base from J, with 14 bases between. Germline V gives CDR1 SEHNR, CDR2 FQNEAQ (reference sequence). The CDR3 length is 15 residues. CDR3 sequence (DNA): TGTGCCAGCAGTCGTCCCGAGGCGGGCACAGATACGCAGTATTTT. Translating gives CASSRPEAGTDTQYF.

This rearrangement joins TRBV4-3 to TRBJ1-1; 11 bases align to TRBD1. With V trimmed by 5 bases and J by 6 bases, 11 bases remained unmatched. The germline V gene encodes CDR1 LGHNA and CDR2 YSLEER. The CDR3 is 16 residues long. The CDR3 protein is CASSKRDRGSSSEAFF. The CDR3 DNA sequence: TGCGCCAGCAGCAAACGGGACAGGGGGTCGAGCTCTGAAGCTTTCTTT.

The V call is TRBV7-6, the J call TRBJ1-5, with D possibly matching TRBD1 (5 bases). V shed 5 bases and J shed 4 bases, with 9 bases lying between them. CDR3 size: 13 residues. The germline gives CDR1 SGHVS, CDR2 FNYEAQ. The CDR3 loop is CASSVRGNQPQHF. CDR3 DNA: TGTGCCAGCAGCGTGAGGGGAAATCAGCCCCAGCATTTT.

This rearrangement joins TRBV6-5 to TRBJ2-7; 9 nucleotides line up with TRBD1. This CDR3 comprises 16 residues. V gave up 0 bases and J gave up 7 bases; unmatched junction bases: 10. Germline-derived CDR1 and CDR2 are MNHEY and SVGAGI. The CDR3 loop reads CASSYSPGTGSREQYF. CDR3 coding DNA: TGTGCCAGCAGTTACTCGCCTGGGACAGGGAGTCGAGAGCAGTACTTC.

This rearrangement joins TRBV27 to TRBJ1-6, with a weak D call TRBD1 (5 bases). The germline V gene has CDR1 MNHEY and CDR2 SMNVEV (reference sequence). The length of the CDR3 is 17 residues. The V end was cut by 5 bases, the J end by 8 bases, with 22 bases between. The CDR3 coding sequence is TGTGCCAGCAGTCCCTCGTACCTTTTGGGGACGGATTCACCCCTCCACTTT. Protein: CASSPSYLLGTDSPLHF.

CDR3 region: CAWSYQSDTEAFF. The CDR3 region has the DNA TGTGCCTGGAGTTACCAGTCAGACACTGAAGCTTTCTTT. This chain links TRBV30 with TRBJ1-1, with unresolved D. CDR3 size: 13 residues. CDR1 GTSNPN and CDR2 SVGIG come from the germline V gene (reference sequence). Trimming took off 2 bases at V and 3 bases at J, with 10 bases between the two ends.

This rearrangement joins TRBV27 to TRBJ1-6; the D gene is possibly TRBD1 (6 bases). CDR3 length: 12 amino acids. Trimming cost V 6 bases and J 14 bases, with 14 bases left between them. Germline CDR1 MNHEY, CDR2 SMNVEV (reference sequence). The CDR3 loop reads CASSKGGRTLHF. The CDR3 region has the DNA TGTGCCAGCAGCAAGGGGGGCAGAACCCTCCACTTT.

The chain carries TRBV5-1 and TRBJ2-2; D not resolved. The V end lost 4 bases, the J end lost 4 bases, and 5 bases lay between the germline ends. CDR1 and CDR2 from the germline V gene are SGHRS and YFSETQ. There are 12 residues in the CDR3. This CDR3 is CASSLSTGELFF. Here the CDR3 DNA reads TGCGCCAGCAGCCTAAGCACCGGGGAGCTGTTTTTT.

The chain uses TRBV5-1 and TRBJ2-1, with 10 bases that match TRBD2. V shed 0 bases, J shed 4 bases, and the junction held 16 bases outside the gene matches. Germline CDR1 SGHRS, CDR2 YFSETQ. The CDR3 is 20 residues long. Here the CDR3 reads CASSLASRGKREGSYNEQFF. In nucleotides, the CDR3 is TGCGCCAGCAGCTTGGCTTCCCGGGGTAAGCGGGAGGGCTCTTACAATGAGCAGTTCTTC.

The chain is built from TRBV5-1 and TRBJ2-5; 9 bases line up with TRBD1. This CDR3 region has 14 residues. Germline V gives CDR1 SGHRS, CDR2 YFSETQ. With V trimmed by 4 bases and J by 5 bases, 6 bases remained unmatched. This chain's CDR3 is CASSRTGGRETQYF. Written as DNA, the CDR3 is TGCGCCAGCAGCCGAACAGGGGGCAGGGAGACCCAGTACTTC.

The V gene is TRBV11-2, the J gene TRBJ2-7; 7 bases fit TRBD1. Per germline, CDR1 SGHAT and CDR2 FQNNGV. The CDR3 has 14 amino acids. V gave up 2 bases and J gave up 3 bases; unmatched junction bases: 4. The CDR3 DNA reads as TGTGCCAGCAGCTTACGAGCAGGGGGCTACGAGCAGTACTTC. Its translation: CASSLRAGGYEQYF.

The CDR3 reads CASMRGGETQYF. DNA for the CDR3: TGTGCCAGCATGAGGGGCGGGGAGACCCAGTACTTC. The chain has TRBV25-1 and TRBJ2-5; D assignment may be TRBD1 or TRBD2 (5 bases each). The V end was cut by 7 bases, the J end by 5 bases, with 11 bases between. Germline V gene data show CDR1 as MGHDK and CDR2 as SYGVNS. The CDR3 spans 12 residues. Full variable domain (rest looked up from reference TRBV25-1 and TRBJ2-5): EADIYQTPRYLVIGTGKKITLECSQTMGHDKMYWYQQDPGMELHLIHYSYGVNSTEKGDLSSESTVSRIRTEHFPLTLESARPSHTSQYLCASMRGGETQYFGPGTRLLVL.

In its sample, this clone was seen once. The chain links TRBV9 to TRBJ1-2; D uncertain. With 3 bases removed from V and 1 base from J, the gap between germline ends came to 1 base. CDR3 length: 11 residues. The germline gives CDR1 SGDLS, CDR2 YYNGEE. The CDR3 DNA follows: TGTGCCAGCAGCGATAACTATGGCTACACCTTC. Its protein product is CASSDNYGYTF.

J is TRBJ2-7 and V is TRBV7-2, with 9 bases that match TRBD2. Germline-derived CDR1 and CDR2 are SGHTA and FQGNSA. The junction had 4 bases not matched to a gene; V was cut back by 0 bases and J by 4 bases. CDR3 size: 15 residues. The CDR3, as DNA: TGTGCCAGCAGCTTAGCGGTAGCGGGAGCTTACGAGCAGTACTTC. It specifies CASSLAVAGAYEQYF.

CDR3 sequence: CAWSVRTGQETQYF. The CDR3 bases are TGTGCCTGGAGTGTTCGGACAGGGCAAGAGACCCAGTACTTC. The V gene is TRBV30, the J gene TRBJ2-5, with TRBD1 identical over 8 bases. The CDR3 runs 14 residues. The V gene's germline CDR1 is GTSNPN and CDR2 SVGIG (reference sequence). With V trimmed by 0 bases and J by 2 bases, 2 bases remained unmatched.

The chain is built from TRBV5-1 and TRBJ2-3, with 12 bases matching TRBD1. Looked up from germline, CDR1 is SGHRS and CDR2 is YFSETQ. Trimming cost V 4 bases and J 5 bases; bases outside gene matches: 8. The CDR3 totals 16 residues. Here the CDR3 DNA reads TGCGCCAGCAGCCCAGCCGGGACAGGGGGCCGAGATACGCAGTATTTT. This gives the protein CASSPAGTGGRDTQYF.

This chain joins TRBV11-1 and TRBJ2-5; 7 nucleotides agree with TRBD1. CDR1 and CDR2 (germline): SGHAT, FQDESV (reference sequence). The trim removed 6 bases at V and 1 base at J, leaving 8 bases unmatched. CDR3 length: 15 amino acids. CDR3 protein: CASSRQGEGQETQYF. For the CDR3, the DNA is TGTGCCAGCAGTCGACAGGGAGAGGGCCAAGAGACCCAGTACTTC.